This T cell receptor (beta chain) was found in a study of beta chain features in type 1 diabetes (dated by TCRdb to between 2017 and 2018). As for the study more broadly: Patients and healthy donors did not differ in mean age, gender distribution, total cell number or subset yield. A total of roughly 100 million sorted cells were examined across all samples, and a strong correlation was observed between cell number per subset and RNA yield. The study compared the TCRB repertoires of sorted circulating CD4+ T cell subsets in recently diagnosed type 1 diabetes patients with those in matched healthy donors. Regulatory and stem cell-like memory subsets were obtained from only 8 patients and roughly 8 healthy donors, while naive and central memory subsets were obtained from all 28 donors. Broad study findings and their caveats: Naive, central memory and regulatory TCRB repertoires appeared more similar among patients than among healthy donors. Patients with type 1 diabetes made fewer insertions and deleted more nucleotides at VDJ recombination sites, implying thymic rearrangement abnormalities. Type 1 diabetes patients showed a moderate but significant shortening of TCRB CDR3 length in all four CD4+ subsets. PCR may preferentially amplify shorter templates, but because patient and control samples were amplified and corrected together, any resulting skew would affect both groups equally. Because cDNA rather than genomic DNA was sequenced, highly expressing activated cells could have been over-represented, although no difference in activation and CD3 levels was found between groups. Only small numbers of individuals were included in the HLA sub-analyses, which left unresolved whether HLA type had any influence on TCRB rearrangement.

About this clone: What antigen it recognizes has not been identified. It has no much larger one-base neighbor in the sample; base qualities were not kept.

From each donor, a single peripheral blood sample of approximately 120 mL on average was drawn into heparinised tubes. Naive, central memory, regulatory and stem cell-like memory CD4+ T cells were sorted on a BD FACSAria II using a panel including CD45RO, CCR7, CD25, CD127, CD95 and CD27. All sorted populations exceeded 95% purity. Right away, PBMCs were isolated by Lymphoprep density gradient centrifugation and were stained directly, with no culture step. To minimize batch effects, samples were stained and sorted in pairs, one healthy donor with one patient per experiment. The entire amount of isolated RNA was reverse transcribed using the High Capacity cDNA Reverse Transcription Kit, so the sequenced TCRB transcripts were expressed ones. Deep immunoSEQ sequencing was performed on naive, central memory and regulatory T cell samples, with an average of roughly 4 million total reads per sample. After sorted cells were lysed in RLT buffer, RNA was extracted with DNase-treated RNeasy Micro or Mini kits, with the choice depending on cell number. To prevent cross-contamination, each cell subset was processed individually, whereas patient and healthy donor samples were processed jointly. The immunoSEQ multiplex PCR was used to amplify TCRB sequences from cDNA, generating 87-bp fragments that spanned the CDR3 region. The amplicons were sequenced using the Illumina HiSeq platform. In the original analysis: PCR bias was corrected computationally using synthetic template baselines, and reads within Hamming distance 2 were collapsed, with unmergeable singletons discarded. By aligning reads against IMGT, V, D and J genes, CDR3 length, and insertions or deletions at six rearrangement sites were assigned. Within each subset, clonotype counts were normalized to sorted cell number, and only after that were true diversity and Gini coefficients computed with the tcR R package. Repertoire sharing was quantified using the overlap coefficient calculated on TCRB nucleotide sequences. As a proxy for the pre-selection repertoire, out-of-frame TCRB sequences from naive cells were analyzed. TCRdb carries this immuneACCESS record with in-frame sequences only. Its versions omit some clonotypes, under half of them owing to an unresolved V gene in the studies checked, with the rest unexplained. D and trimming were read from the DNA, whereas the V and J calls and clone size are those reported in that table. The sample table shows 350,000 to 450,000 clones, and around 13% are seen once. The ten largest clonotypes hold roughly 0.035% of the sample.

The CDR3 covers 13 residues, taking in both the cysteine and the phenylalanine. The DNA shown is the 39-base CDR3, in frame from base 1. From a lookup of the germline V gene, CDR1 and CDR2 are MGHDK and SYGVNS. Trimming removed 2 bases from V and 3 bases from J, leaving 7 bases between the germline ends. The TCR sequence derives from a man aged 30 to 39 in good health. The V and J genes are TRBV25-1 and TRBJ1-2, with a tentative D gene TRBD1 over 5 matching bases. The sequencing input was naive CD4+ T cells from blood. The meaning of the sample's cell subset or site label: true naive CD4+ T cells. The CDR3 reads as follows: CASSEQGDYGYTF. The DNA is as follows: TGTGCCAGCAGTGAACAGGGTGACTATGGCTACACCTTC.